This TCR beta chain was captured in a study of cytomegalovirus exposure and HLA in healthy donors. Whole-study findings and limits: Cytomegalovirus-associated TCR beta chains were listed, numbering approximately 150. In vitro, a few CMV-associated chains proved specific for CMV antigens.

Profiling relied on immunoSEQ multiplex PCR, and the TCRdb table lists in-frame clones only, not all of them. The sample records 130,000 to 150,000 clones, roughly nine tenths being singletons. This clone was detected once. As yet, its antigen is unknown. The CDR3 runs 13 residues. The chain has TRBV21-1 and TRBJ1-1; TRBD1, the table's D call, lacks a check against the DNA. TRBV21-1 is deemed a pseudogene. Specimen: PBMCs. The source is a man between 18 and 29 years old in good health and CMV-seronegative. In DNA, the CDR3 is TGTGCCAGCAGGTTGGGCAGGGAAACTGAAGCTTTCTTT. It translates to CASRLGRETEAFF.